Described below is a single T cell receptor (beta chain) sequence and its context. No antigen is known for it. The CDR3 sequence is 15 residues long. The ends were cut back, 4 bases at V and 8 bases at J, with 17 bases in the middle. In germline, CDR1 is MDHEN, CDR2 SYDVKM. TCRdb keeps only in-frame clones here, not all; method: immunoSEQ multiplex PCR. The sample shows about 450,000 clones, about 91% of them seen only once. This entry belongs to a study of Ad26.COV2.S vaccination and SARS-CoV-2 variants. In the study overall: COV1001, an Ad26.COV2.S trial, supplied this vaccine-arm donor. Broader study findings: Spike-specific CD8+ and CD4+ T cell responses reportedly showed substantial breadth after vaccination. Analytic work on TCR breadth and depth might have understated the full extent of total T cell responses. Non-spike TCR breadth showed similarity between vaccine and placebo recipients.

Indicated treatment: some 20 received Ad26.COV2.S at low or high dose, single or two shots; roughly five received placebo; per-sample allocation not given. Samples analyzed were those drawn on day 63 after the first vaccine or placebo injection. The sample was peripheral blood, taken in a trial of Ad26.COV2.S vaccine versus placebo. This TCR was recovered from a person aged 18-60 years who received the Ad26.COV2.S COVID-19 vaccine or a placebo. The genes are TRBV28 and TRBJ1-4; the D gene is possibly TRBD1 (5 bases). Here the CDR3 DNA reads TGTGCCAGCAGTTCCGTCCACCGGGCAGGGGAAAAACTGTTTTTT. The encoded protein is CASSSVHRAGEKLFF.